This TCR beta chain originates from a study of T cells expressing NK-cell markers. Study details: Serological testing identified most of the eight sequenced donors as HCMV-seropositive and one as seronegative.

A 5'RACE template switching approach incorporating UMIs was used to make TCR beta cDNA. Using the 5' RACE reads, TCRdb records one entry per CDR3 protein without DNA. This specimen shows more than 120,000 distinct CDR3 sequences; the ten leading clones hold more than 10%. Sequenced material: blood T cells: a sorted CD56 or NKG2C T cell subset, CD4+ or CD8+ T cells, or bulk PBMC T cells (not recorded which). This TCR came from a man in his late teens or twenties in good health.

The CDR3 loop is CASSWTGANQPQHF. V and J are TRBV27 and TRBJ1-5; the TRBD1 assignment by TCRdb is unverifiable without DNA. CDR3 length equals 14 residues. Germline CDR1 is MNHEY and CDR2 is SMNVEV (reference sequence).